This T cell receptor beta chain was captured in a study of identical twins. Overall study findings and caveats: Cord blood beta clonotypes that were abundant carried fewer insertions, and memory repertoires showed no such trend. The study found that models underestimated out-of-frame TCR alpha sharing in monozygotic twins.

This CDR3 is 17 amino acids long. Germline V gene data show CDR1 as SQVTM and CDR2 as ANQGSEA. V shed 6 bases, J shed 0 bases, and the junction held 12 bases outside the gene matches. Healthy Caucasians provided all donations. This clonotype occurred a few times. Its target is unknown. TCRdb independently ran MiXCR on the 5' RACE reads; one entry per CDR3 protein. The table lists 420,000 or so distinct CDR3 sequences, 15% to 20% of them singletons. Material: naive T cells sorted from blood. V usage is TRBV29-1 and J usage is TRBJ2-4, with 9 bases fitting TRBD1. This TCR came from a man aged 50 or older in good health. CDR3 coding DNA: TGCAGCGTACAGGGGGCTCTTTGGTCCCGAGCCAAAAACATTCAGTACTTC. Translating gives CSVQGALWSRAKNIQYF.